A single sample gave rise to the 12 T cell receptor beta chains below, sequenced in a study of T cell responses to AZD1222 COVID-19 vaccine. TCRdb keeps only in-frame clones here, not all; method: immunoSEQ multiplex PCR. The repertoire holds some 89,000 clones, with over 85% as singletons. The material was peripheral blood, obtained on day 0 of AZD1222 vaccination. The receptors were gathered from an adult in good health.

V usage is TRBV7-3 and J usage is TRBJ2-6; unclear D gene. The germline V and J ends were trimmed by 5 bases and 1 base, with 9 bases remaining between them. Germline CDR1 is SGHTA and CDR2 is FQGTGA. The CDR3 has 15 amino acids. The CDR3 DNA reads TGTGCCAGCAGCCTTCGGCAGTCTGGGGCCAACGTCCTGACTTTC. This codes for CASSLRQSGANVLTF.

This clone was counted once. CDR3 sequence reads: CASSTSRDRGLPEAFF. In nucleotides, the CDR3 is TGTGCCAGTAGTACCTCCCGGGACAGGGGTCTCCCTGAAGCTTTCTTT. The rearrangement links TRBV19 to TRBJ1-1, with 10 bases identical to TRBD1. V shed 4 bases and J 6 bases; nucleotides not matched to a gene: 11. This CDR3 region has 16 residues. Germline CDR1 reads LNHDA; CDR2 reads SQIVND (reference sequence).

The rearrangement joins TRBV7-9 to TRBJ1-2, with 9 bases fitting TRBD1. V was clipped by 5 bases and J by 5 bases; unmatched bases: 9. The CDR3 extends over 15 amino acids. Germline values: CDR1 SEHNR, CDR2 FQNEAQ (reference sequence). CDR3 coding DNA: TGTGCCAGCAGCCCAGGTCGGACAGGGGCTTATGGCTACACCTTC. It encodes CASSPGRTGAYGYTF.

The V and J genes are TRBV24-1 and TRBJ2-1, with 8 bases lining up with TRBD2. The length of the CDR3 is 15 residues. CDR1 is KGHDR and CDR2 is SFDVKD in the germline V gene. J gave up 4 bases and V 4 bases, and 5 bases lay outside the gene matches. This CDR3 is CATSDAGTRYNEQFF. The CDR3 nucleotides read TGTGCCACCAGTGACGCCGGGACTAGATACAATGAGCAGTTCTTC.

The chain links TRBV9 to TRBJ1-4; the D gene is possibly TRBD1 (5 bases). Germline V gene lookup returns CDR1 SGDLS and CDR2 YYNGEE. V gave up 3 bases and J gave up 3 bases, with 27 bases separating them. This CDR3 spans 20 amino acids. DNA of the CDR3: TGTGCCAGCAGCGAACGAGGGGACGTAAATCGAGACTCGGCTAATGAAAAACTGTTTTTT. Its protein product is CASSERGDVNRDSANEKLFF.

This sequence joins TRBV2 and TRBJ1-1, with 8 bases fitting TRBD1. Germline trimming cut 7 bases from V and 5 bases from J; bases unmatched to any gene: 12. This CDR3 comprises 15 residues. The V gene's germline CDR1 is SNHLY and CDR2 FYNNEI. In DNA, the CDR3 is TGTGCCAGCAATATGATAACAGGGGGTGAAACTGAAGCTTTCTTT. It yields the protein CASNMITGGETEAFF.

The CDR3 is CASSPDTYRRTEAFF. The DNA for the CDR3 is TGTGCCAGCTCACCGGACACGTACCGACGGACTGAAGCTTTCTTT. The chain carries TRBV18 and TRBJ1-1; a weak D match, TRBD1 (5 bases). Trimming removed 3 bases from V and 5 bases from J, with 16 bases in between. This CDR3 is 15 amino acids long. Looked up from germline, CDR1 is KGHSH and CDR2 is LQKENI.

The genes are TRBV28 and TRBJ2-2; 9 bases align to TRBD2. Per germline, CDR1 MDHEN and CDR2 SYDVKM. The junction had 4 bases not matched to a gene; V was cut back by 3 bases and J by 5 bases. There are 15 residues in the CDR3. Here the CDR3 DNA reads TGTGCCAGCAGTTTCCTAGCGGGAAAAACCGGGGAGCTGTTTTTT. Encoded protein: CASSFLAGKTGELFF.

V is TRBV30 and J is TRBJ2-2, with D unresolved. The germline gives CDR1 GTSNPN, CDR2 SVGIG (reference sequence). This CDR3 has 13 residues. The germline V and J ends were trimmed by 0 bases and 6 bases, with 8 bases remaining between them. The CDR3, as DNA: TGTGCCTGGAGTGTACACGGTGCCGGGGAGCTGTTTTTT. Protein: CAWSVHGAGELFF.

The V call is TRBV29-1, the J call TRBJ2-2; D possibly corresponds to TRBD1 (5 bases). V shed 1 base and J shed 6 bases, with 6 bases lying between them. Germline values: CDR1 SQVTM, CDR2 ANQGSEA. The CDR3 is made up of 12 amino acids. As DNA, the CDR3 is TGCAGCGTTGAAGGGGGCGCCGGGGAGCTGTTTTTT. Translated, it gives CSVEGGAGELFF.

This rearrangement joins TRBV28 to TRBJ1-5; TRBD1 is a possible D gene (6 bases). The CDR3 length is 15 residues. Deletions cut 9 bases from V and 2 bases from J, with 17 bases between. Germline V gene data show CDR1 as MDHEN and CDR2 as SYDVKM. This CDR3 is CASHFTGHGNQPQHF. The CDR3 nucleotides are TGTGCCAGTCATTTTACAGGGCACGGCAATCAGCCCCAGCATTTT.

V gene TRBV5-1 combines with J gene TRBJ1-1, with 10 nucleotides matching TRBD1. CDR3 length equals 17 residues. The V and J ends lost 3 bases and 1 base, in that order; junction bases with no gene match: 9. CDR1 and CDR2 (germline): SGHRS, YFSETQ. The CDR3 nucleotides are TGCGCCAGCAGCTACTTGACAGGGGGCATCGGGAACACTGAAGCTTTCTTT. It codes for CASSYLTGGIGNTEAFF.